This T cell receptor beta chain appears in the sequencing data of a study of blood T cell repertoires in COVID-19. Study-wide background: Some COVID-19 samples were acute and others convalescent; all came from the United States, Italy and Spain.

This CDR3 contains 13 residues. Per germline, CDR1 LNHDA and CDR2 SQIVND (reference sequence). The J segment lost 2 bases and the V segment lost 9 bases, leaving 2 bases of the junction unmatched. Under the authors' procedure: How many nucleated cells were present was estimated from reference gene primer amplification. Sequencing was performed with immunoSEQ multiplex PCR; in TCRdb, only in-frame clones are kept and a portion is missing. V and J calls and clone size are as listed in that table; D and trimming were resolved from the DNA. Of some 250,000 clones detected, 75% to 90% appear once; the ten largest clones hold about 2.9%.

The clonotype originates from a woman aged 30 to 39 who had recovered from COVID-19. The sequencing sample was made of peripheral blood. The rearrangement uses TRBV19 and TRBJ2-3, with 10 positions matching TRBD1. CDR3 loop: CASGQGDTDTQYF. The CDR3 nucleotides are TGTGCCAGCGGACAGGGGGACACAGATACGCAGTATTTT.